What follows describes a single T cell receptor beta chain. Per the authors' pipeline: The assay estimated nucleated cells by amplifying reference gene primers. Measured with immunoSEQ multiplex PCR; TCRdb has only the in-frame clones, and not every one. The V and J calls and clone size were taken over from that table, and D and trimming were inferred from the DNA. The table has 140,000 to 150,000 clones, 87% seen once; the top ten hold about 37%. This specimen comes from a study of blood T cell repertoires in COVID-19. About the study: The origin of the acute and convalescent COVID-19 samples was the United States, Italy and Spain. The cDNA or gDNA used as material had been derived from T cells, B-cell-depleted T cells, or PBMCs.

The V gene lost 5 bases and the J gene lost 3 bases, with 10 bases spanning the gap. CDR3 length: 13 amino acids. Sequencing input: peripheral blood. The sequence came from a middle-aged man who had recovered from COVID-19. The chain recombines TRBV12-3 or TRBV12-4 with TRBJ1-2; possible D gene TRBD1, 5 bases. CDR3 loop: CASSPQGDYGYTF. Written as DNA, the CDR3 is TGTGCCAGCAGTCCCCAGGGTGACTATGGCTACACCTTC.